The present TCR beta chain was sequenced within a study of shared clonotypes between healthy human individuals (dated by TCRdb to 2020 to 2021). Looking at the study overall: The cohort comprised a couple of women and a few men aged 18 to 49 years. Libraries were prepared and TCR repertoires were sequenced by different laboratories using diverse techniques, in order to increase sequencing depth and limit assay-specific biases. Per donor, leukapheresis produced somewhere between about 0.8 and 9 billion PBMCs. To estimate repertoire size and how much clonotype sharing occurs between individuals, the study deeply sequenced the blood TCR repertoires of about five healthy adults. Per donor, three plates each were used for CD4 naive and CD4 memory, two for CD8 naive, and one for CD8 memory.

The paper as a whole reports these results and caveats: Pairwise subsampling led to the expectation that sequencing depth would affect the degree of clonotype sharing among donors. Higher generation probabilities were observed for clonotypes shared by all four sorted-subset donors than for non-shared clonotypes. Approximately 5% of naive CD4, 3.5% of naive CD8, roughly 2.4% of memory CD4, and less than 0.45% of memory CD8 clonotypes were shared across several donors. Because the study included only a small number of donors, the genetic and exposure-history diversity represented was limited. Even with the large sequencing depth, rarefaction of the sorted-subset datasets indicated that sequencing was incomplete. Larger estimated clonotype richness was generally found for naive subsets than for memory subsets. Only blood was sampled, and tissue TCR repertoires likely differ from those in blood.

On this clone: Its antigen target is currently unknown. Base-call qualities are not available, and no considerably larger clone is one nucleotide away. At the DNA level, this CDR3 is encoded by other sequences in the same sample as well.

TCR CDR3 regions were amplified from genomic DNA by multiplex PCR using the deep immunoSEQ assay. Extracted genomic DNA from each cell subset was distributed evenly across all wells of several immunoSEQ 96-well plates, and each plate was treated as a replicate. Each replicate PCR for sorted subsets received around 0.2 ug genomic DNA, equal to about 29,000 T cell genomes. Purified libraries were quantified with a Qubit 3.0 fluorometer, sized on a Bioanalyzer 2100, and re-quantified with the KAPA Library Quantification kit. Each immunoSEQ 96-well plate was sequenced on its own single-read 150-cycle Illumina NextSeq 550 flow cell. The authors' pipeline ran thus. Because only junctional sequences without quality scores were contained in the immunoSEQ output, filtering matching that applied to full-length reads could not be performed. To assign V/J genes and CDR3, sequences were annotated against IMGT germline references using PyIR, a Python wrapper for IgBLAST v1.9. Reads were filtered out if the reads had weak V/J assignments (E-value above 1e-6), no CDR3, stop codons, out-of-frame junctions, or ambiguous translated residues. A V3J clonotype was defined by an identical inferred V gene, J gene, and CDR3 amino acid sequence. Percentage overlap between repertoires was calculated by dividing the number of shared unique clonotypes by the size of the smaller repertoire. Repertoire richness was assessed with RTK rarefaction, the Chao1 estimator, and Recon v2.1 estimates of unobserved clonotypes. OLGA was used to compute generation probabilities for all TCRbeta clonotypes that the gDNA method yielded from a handful of donors. TCRdb stores this immuneACCESS table with in-frame sequences only. Part of the clones is absent; in the studies checked, under half of the shortfall reflects unresolved V genes, and no reason is known for the rest. For V, J and clone size, that table is used; D and trimming come from the DNA. The sample contains a few million clones, more than 90% of them found a single time. Together, the top ten hold around 0.14% of the sample.

The donors were healthy, HIV-negative adults with no recently reported acute infections or vaccinations. Every donor was a Caucasian adult living in Nashville, Tennessee, USA. CD4+ T cells were enriched by magnetic negative selection, after which naive cells were positively selected on CD45RA and the negative fraction was taken as the memory subset. Blood was obtained by leukapheresis, after which PBMCs were separated by Ficoll-Histopaque density gradient centrifugation and cryopreserved in liquid nitrogen vapor phase. Purity and quantity of every magnetically sorted T cell population were checked by analytical flow cytometry. Genomic DNA was isolated from every sorted fraction and measured by UV absorbance on a Nanodrop 2000c. The CDR3 has 13 amino acids, counting the end cysteine and phenylalanine. Of the read, only the CDR3 DNA is kept; its 39 bases are in frame from base 1. The germline V gene sets CDR1 to SNHLY and CDR2 to FYNNEI. V is shortened by 5 bases, J by 2 bases, and the region joining them spans 7 bases.

The sequence came from a man younger than 35 in good health. The sample comprised naive CD4+ T cells sorted from blood. The sample's cell subset or site, from its label and the paper: CD45RA+ positively selected. This chain joins TRBV2 to TRBJ1-5, with no reliable assignment of the D segment. The nucleotide sequence reads as follows: TGTGCCAGCAGTACCGATGGCAATCAGCCCCAGCATTTT. Its product reads: CASSTDGNQPQHF.